Each of the 32 T cell receptor beta chains below was sequenced from the same sample in a study of T cells in women clearing cervical HPV infection. The data were produced by immunoSEQ multiplex PCR, yet TCRdb's version contains in-frame clones alone and is incomplete. Recorded here are tens of thousands of clones; the top ten clones represent around 1.6%. The sequenced sample consisted of blood buffy coat. Every receptor here comes from a woman aged 18-70 years with a cervical HPV16 infection that either progressed to CIN3+ or cleared (not recorded which).

About this clone: The read halts 3 residues ahead of the CDR3 end, with the missing end drawn from the germline J gene. The chain uses TRBV4-2 and TRBJ2-3; tentatively, D is TRBD2 (5 bases). The CDR3 totals 16 residues. Germline V gene data show CDR1 as LGHNA and CDR2 as YNFKEQ. The V and J ends lost 0 bases and 2 bases respectively, with 12 bases between them. Partial CDR3 DNA: TGTGCCAGCAGCCAAGATGTGACTATTCCCACAGATACG. Protein product: CASSQDVTIPTDT. The CDR3 in its entirety is CASSQDVTIPTDTQYF.

Concerning this clone: The read terminates 3 residues ahead of where the CDR3 ends, so the germline J gene completes it. V is TRBV6-2 or TRBV6-3 and J is TRBJ2-7, with a possible D match to TRBD1 (6 bases). Trimming left V 6 bases short and J 4 bases short, with 16 bases between. This CDR3 contains 14 residues. Germline-derived CDR1 and CDR2 are MNHEY and SVGEGT. The chain's CDR3 is CASRRTAGVYEQYF. CDR3 DNA, as far as it was read: TGTGCCAGCAGGAGGACAGCCGGAGTATACGAG.

Points on this clone: The CDR3 extends 3 residues past the end of the read, so its final part is completed from the germline J gene. The chain couples TRBV23-1 to TRBJ1-5; D call uncertain. TRBV23-1 is filed as an ORF, its function uncertain. V was shortened by 3 bases and J by 5 bases, with 17 bases between the two germline ends. The CDR3 consists of 16 residues. The chain's CDR3 is CASSHLPQALDQPQHF. CDR3 bases read: TGCGCCAGCAGTCACCTCCCGCAGGCTCTCGATCAGCCC.

Points on this clone: The read terminates 3 residues before the CDR3 end, so the remaining end is supplied by the germline J gene. This chain connects TRBV7-3 to TRBJ2-2; the D gene is possibly TRBD2 (6 bases). V shed 5 bases and J shed 1 base, with 8 bases lying between them. Germline CDR1 and CDR2: SGHTA and FQGTGA. The CDR3 is 14 amino acids. The CDR3 here is CASSPGLNTGELFF. The DNA read from the CDR3 is TGTGCCAGCAGCCCGGGACTGAACACCGGGGAG.

Details on this clone: From the germline J gene comes the end of the CDR3, since the read stops 3 residues before it. This chain connects TRBV6-1 to TRBJ2-7, with D hard to call. This CDR3 contains 13 residues. Germline V gene lookup returns CDR1 MNHNS and CDR2 SASEGT. V was clipped by 4 bases and J by 4 bases, with 11 bases between them. The part of the CDR3 DNA that was read is TGTGCCAGCAGTGGGCAGTTTTCGTACGAG. This encodes CASSGQFSYE. The full CDR3 reads CASSGQFSYEQYF.

With respect to this clone: The CDR3 is cut off 3 residues early in the read; its end comes from the germline J gene. This sequence joins TRBV24-1 and TRBJ2-5; 9 bases line up with TRBD1. The V gene's germline CDR1 is KGHDR and CDR2 SFDVKD. Trimming cost V 5 bases and J 1 base; bases outside gene matches: 4. The CDR3 is 15 amino acids. The CDR3 here is CATSAPGQGQETQYF. Incomplete CDR3 DNA: TGTGCCACCAGTGCCCCGGGACAGGGCCAAGAGACC.

As regards this clone: The sequenced fragment ends 3 residues before the CDR3 boundary, so the rest is inferred from the germline J gene. The chain has TRBV10-1 and TRBJ2-2; the match to TRBD2 covers 9 bases. CDR1 is WNHNN, CDR2 SYGVQD, per germline (reference sequence). The J segment lost 1 base and the V segment lost 2 bases, leaving 5 bases of the junction unmatched. The CDR3 is 17 amino acids. Incomplete CDR3 DNA: TGCGCCAGCAGTGAGAGTGGTAGCGGGGGGAACACCGGGGAG. Protein product: CASSESGSGGNTGE. The CDR3 in full is CASSESGSGGNTGELFF.

On this clone itself: The CDR3 is cut off 3 residues early in the read; its end comes from the germline J gene. The gene calls are TRBV5-4 and TRBJ2-5, with 9 bases fitting TRBD2. CDR1 SGHNT and CDR2 YYREEE come from the germline V gene (reference sequence). The CDR3 loop spans 15 amino acids. J was trimmed by 5 bases and V by 0 bases; bases with no gene match: 5. CDR3 sequence: CASSLGASGKETQYF. The part of the CDR3 DNA that was read is TGTGCCAGCAGCTTGGGAGCTAGCGGGAAGGAGACC.

Concerning this clone: The read ends 3 residues before the CDR3 terminus; that terminus is restored from the germline J gene. The chain recombines TRBV19 with TRBJ2-7, with 9 positions matching TRBD1. This CDR3 is 14 amino acids long. The V segment lost 5 bases and the J segment 2 bases; nucleotides outside the gene matches: 4. Per germline, CDR1 LNHDA and CDR2 SQIVND (reference sequence). Incomplete CDR3 DNA: TGTGCCAGTAGTTCGGACAGGGGCACCTACGAG. Protein sequence: CASSSDRGTYE. The full CDR3 protein is CASSSDRGTYEQYF.

In the case of this clone: The observed sequence ends 3 residues before the CDR3 terminus, with the missing tail filled in from the germline J gene. The chain couples TRBV20-1 to TRBJ2-5; 9 positions agree with TRBD2. Germline V gene data show CDR1 as DFQATT and CDR2 as SNEGSKA (reference sequence). This CDR3 is 15 amino acids long. Losses at the gene ends were 4 bases for V and 0 bases for J; bases not matched to a gene: 6. The chain's CDR3 is CSAIRIAGDQETQYF. The sequenced part of the CDR3 DNA is TGCAGTGCTATTCGAATAGCGGGGGACCAAGAGACC.

The chain's CDR3 is CAISESSSSGRRMGTQYF. CDR3 DNA, as far as it was read: TGTGCCATCAGTGAGTCGAGTTCTAGCGGGAGGAGGATGGGTACG. The chain couples TRBV10-3 to TRBJ2-3, with 11 bases fitting TRBD2. The CDR3 goes on 3 residues after the read ends, and that part is filled in from the germline J gene. This CDR3 region has 18 residues. Looked up from germline, CDR1 is ENHRY and CDR2 is SYGVKD. The ends lost 0 bases at V and 8 bases at J; junction bases unmatched: 13.

With regard to this clone: Read data end 3 residues before the CDR3 end; the end is taken from the germline J gene. The rearrangement links TRBV5-1 to TRBJ2-7, with TRBD1 as a possible D gene (6 bases). The CDR3 loop spans 15 amino acids. CDR1 and CDR2 from the germline V gene are SGHRS and YFSETQ. V was shortened by 7 bases and J by 5 bases, with 22 bases between the two germline ends. Incomplete CDR3 DNA: TGCGCCAGCCGGACTCTACAGGGAGTTCTTGACGAG. Translation gives CASRTLQGVLDE. The full CDR3 protein reads CASRTLQGVLDEQYF.

As for this clone: The missing CDR3 end, 3 residues past where the read stops, is filled in from the germline J gene. V usage is TRBV19 and J usage is TRBJ1-2, with D hard to call. CDR1 LNHDA and CDR2 SQIVND come from the germline V gene (reference sequence). This CDR3 contains 11 residues. CDR3 sequence: CAGQDASGYTF. The part of the CDR3 DNA that was read is TGTGCCGGTCAGGATGCGAGCGGC.

Turning to this clone: The read comes to an end 3 residues before the CDR3 does, leaving the germline J gene to fill in the end. This chain uses TRBV19 with TRBJ1-3; no clear D. This CDR3 contains 15 residues. V was shortened by 5 bases and J by 3 bases, with 14 bases between the two germline ends. Germline V gene data show CDR1 as LNHDA and CDR2 as SQIVND (reference sequence). The CDR3 here is CASSSTGDFGNTIYF. The CDR3 bases that were read are TGTGCCAGTAGTTCAACCGGGGATTTTGGAAACACC.

About this clone: The read stops 3 residues short of the end of the CDR3; the missing end is completed from the germline J gene. The J gene is TRBJ1-3, the V gene TRBV6-1; a possible D gene is TRBD1 (6 bases). Germline V CDR1 and CDR2: MNHNS, SASEGT. V dropped 4 bases and J dropped 0 bases, with 7 bases sitting between them. There are 14 residues in the CDR3. The chain's CDR3 is CASSGTVSGNTIYF. The part of the CDR3 DNA that was read is TGTGCCAGCAGTGGGACAGTCTCTGGAAACACC.

As to this clone: The CDR3 end lies 3 residues beyond the end of the read and is filled in from the germline J gene. The rearrangement links TRBV12-3 or TRBV12-4 to TRBJ1-2, with D possibly matching TRBD1 (5 bases). The V end lost 1 base, the J end lost 7 bases, and 16 bases lay between the germline ends. The CDR3 has 15 residues. CDR3 residues: CASSLGTGHFGGYTF. The covered CDR3 bases are TGTGCCAGCAGTTTAGGGACCGGACATTTCGGTGGC.

Comment on this clone: The junction does not match germline at one end; this may be a read error. This CDR3 is CASSQGSLRQFNTEAFF. The sequenced part of the CDR3 DNA is TGCGCCAGCAGCCAAGGCTCGCTCAGGCAATTCAACACTGAA. The chain uses TRBV4-2 and TRBJ1-1; D not resolved. The CDR3 goes on 3 residues after the read ends, and that part is filled in from the germline J gene. Per the germline V gene, CDR1 is LGHNA and CDR2 is YNFKEQ. This CDR3 contains 17 residues.

About this clone itself: The DNA ends 3 residues before the CDR3 does, and the rest of the CDR3 is filled in from the germline J gene. The chain employs TRBV10-1 and TRBJ2-3; 9 positions match TRBD1. This CDR3 comprises 16 residues. In germline, CDR1 is WNHNN, CDR2 SYGVQD (reference sequence). Losses at the gene ends were 2 bases for V and 2 bases for J; bases not matched to a gene: 5. CDR3 DNA (partial): TGCGCCAGCAGTGAGGACGGACAGGGGTTCACAGATACG. Translation gives CASSEDGQGFTDT. The full CDR3 reads CASSEDGQGFTDTQYF.

To note about this clone: The CDR3 extends 3 residues past the end of the read, so its final part is completed from the germline J gene. The V gene is TRBV6-2 or TRBV6-3, the J gene TRBJ1-5, with 7 bases aligning to TRBD1. Germline assignment: CDR1 MNHEY and CDR2 SVGEGT. V was pared by 6 bases and J by 1 base, with 3 bases of the junction left unmatched. The CDR3 is made up of 14 amino acids. CDR3 bases read: TGTGCCAGCAGCCTACAGGGGAGCAATCAGCCC. This encodes CASSLQGSNQP. The whole CDR3 protein reads CASSLQGSNQPQHF.

In regard to this clone: With the read ending 3 residues before the CDR3 end, the germline J gene is used to fill in that end. V and J are TRBV18 and TRBJ1-1, with TRBD1 as a possible D gene (5 bases). With 1 base removed from V and 3 bases from J, the gap between germline ends came to 9 bases. This CDR3 is built from 14 residues. Germline V gives CDR1 KGHSH, CDR2 LQKENI. The CDR3 sequence is CASSPQQGHTEAFF. The sequenced part of the CDR3 DNA is TGTGCCAGCTCACCACAGCAGGGTCACACTGAA.

About this clone itself: Sequencing ends 3 residues short of the CDR3 end; the germline J gene provides the rest. This chain connects TRBV7-9 to TRBJ2-6; weak D call: TRBD1 (5 bases). V shed 1 base and J shed 4 bases, with 8 bases lying between them. Germline loops: CDR1 SEHNR, CDR2 FQNEAQ (reference sequence). The CDR3 is 15 residues long. This CDR3 reads CASSLEGAGANVLTF. The sequenced CDR3 bases are TGTGCCAGCAGCTTAGAAGGGGCCGGGGCCAACGTC.

As concerns this clone: The CDR3 goes on 3 residues after the read ends, and that part is filled in from the germline J gene. The chain couples TRBV7-2 to TRBJ2-5, with D possibly being TRBD2 (7 bases). This CDR3 region has 14 residues. The V and J ends lost 5 bases and 5 bases respectively, with 15 bases between them. Germline V gives CDR1 SGHTA, CDR2 FQGNSA. CDR3 amino acids: CASSRGAGFETQYF. CDR3 bases read: TGTGCCAGCAGCCGGGGGGCGGGTTTCGAGACC.

Comments on this clone: The CDR3 extends 3 residues past the end of the read, so its final part is completed from the germline J gene. V and J are TRBV30 and TRBJ1-5, with D uncertain. The CDR3 has 14 residues. Trimming removed 0 bases from V and 4 bases from J, with 10 bases in between. Germline CDR1 reads GTSNPN; CDR2 reads SVGIG (reference sequence). Here the CDR3 reads CAWSVSVGNQPQHF. The sequenced CDR3 bases are TGTGCCTGGAGTGTATCCGTCGGGAATCAGCCC.

The CDR3 DNA, read in part, is TGCGCCAGCAGCTCGTTCGGACAGGAGCTGGGCGAG. Translated, it gives CASSSFGQELGE. The whole CDR3 reads CASSSFGQELGEQYF. This sequence joins TRBV5-1 and TRBJ2-7, with 7 bases identical to TRBD1. The sequence runs out 3 residues before the end of the CDR3; the remainder is reconstructed from the germline J gene. Trimming took 3 bases from V and 6 from J; bases not matched to a gene: 12. The CDR3 has 15 amino acids. Germline CDR1 and CDR2: SGHRS and YFSETQ.

Comment on this clone: Read coverage stops 3 residues before the CDR3 terminus; the germline J gene supplies the remainder. This chain connects TRBV29-1 to TRBJ2-7, with 10 bases fitting TRBD1. J was trimmed by 6 bases and V by 6 bases; bases with no gene match: 8. CDR1 is SQVTM, CDR2 ANQGSEA, per germline. This CDR3 has 13 amino acids. The CDR3: CSVRQGAGVEQYF. The sequenced part of the CDR3 DNA is TGCAGCGTCCGACAGGGGGCAGGGGTCGAG.

Concerning this clone: The CDR3 end lies 3 residues beyond the end of the read and is filled in from the germline J gene. J is TRBJ2-3 and V is TRBV20-1; D gene uncertain. Germline CDR1 is DFQATT and CDR2 is SNEGSKA (reference sequence). The CDR3 runs to 13 residues. The V and J ends lost 6 bases and 3 bases respectively, with 13 bases between them. The DNA read from the CDR3 is TGCAGTGCCTATAAAACCGGGACAGATACG. Its protein is CSAYKTGTDT. The whole CDR3 reads CSAYKTGTDTQYF.

Details on this clone: The sequence runs out 3 residues before the end of the CDR3; the remainder is reconstructed from the germline J gene. The chain joins TRBV5-1 to TRBJ1-1; no reliable D call. CDR3 length: 13 residues. V gave up 1 base and J gave up 0 bases, with 4 bases separating them. Germline loops: CDR1 SGHRS, CDR2 YFSETQ. The DNA read from the CDR3 is TGCGCCAGCAGCTTGCGGGTGAACACTGAA. Translated: CASSLRVNTE. From start to end, the CDR3 is CASSLRVNTEAFF.

In regard to this clone: The read ends 3 residues shy of where the CDR3 ends; the end is completed using the germline J gene. The chain links TRBV10-1 to TRBJ2-1; 7 positions match TRBD1. The junction had 6 bases not matched to a gene; V was cut back by 0 bases and J by 4 bases. Per the germline V gene, CDR1 is WNHNN and CDR2 is SYGVQD (reference sequence). CDR3 length equals 16 residues. CDR3 in amino acids: CASSESLQGFYNEQFF. The part of the CDR3 DNA that was read is TGCGCCAGCAGTGAGTCCTTACAGGGGTTTTACAATGAG.

The CDR3 bases that were read are TGTGCCAGCTCACCACTTTCCACGAGGGGGCCGGGCACCGGGGAG. Protein sequence: CASSPLSTRGPGTGE. The whole CDR3 reads CASSPLSTRGPGTGELFF. The chain links TRBV18 to TRBJ2-2; TRBD1 aligns across 7 bases. The read gets to within 3 residues of the CDR3 end, and the germline J gene fills in the rest. The germline V gene has CDR1 KGHSH and CDR2 LQKENI. The CDR3 has 18 amino acids. The junction had 12 bases not matched to a gene; V was cut back by 1 base and J by 4 bases. The whole variable domain, filled in from reference TRBV18 and TRBJ2-2, reads NAGVMQNPRHLVRRRGQEARLRCSPMKGHSHVYWYRQLPEEGLKFMVYLQKENIIDESGMPKERFSAEFPKEGPSILRIQQVVRGDSAAYFCASSPLSTRGPGTGELFFGEGSRLTVL.

The chain's CDR3 is CSASRGAAYPQHF. The CDR3 bases that were read are TGCAGTGCTAGCCGAGGGGCGGCGTATCCC. The chain links TRBV20-1 to TRBJ1-5, with a tentative D call TRBD1 (5 bases). The read ends 3 residues shy of where the CDR3 ends; the end is completed using the germline J gene. CDR1 is DFQATT and CDR2 is SNEGSKA in the germline V gene (reference sequence). This CDR3 is 13 amino acids long.

Concerning this clone: From the germline J gene comes the end of the CDR3, since the read stops 3 residues before it. The chain has TRBV12-3 or TRBV12-4 and TRBJ1-1, with a possible D match to TRBD1 (6 bases). Trimming took off 0 bases at V and 5 bases at J, with 7 bases between the two ends. The CDR3 is 13 residues long. The CDR3 bases that were read are TGTGCCAGCAGTTTAGCCACAGGGACTGAA. Encoded protein: CASSLATGTE. The full CDR3 protein reads CASSLATGTEAFF.

A note on this clone: With the read ending 3 residues before the CDR3 end, the germline J gene is used to fill in that end. The chain couples TRBV7-3 to TRBJ1-1, with D unclear. Germline CDR1 reads SGHTA; CDR2 reads FQGTGA. There are 15 residues in the CDR3. Deletions cut 4 bases from V and 0 bases from J, with 12 bases between. The CDR3 loop is CASSSAGPLNTEAFF. The CDR3 DNA, read in part, is TGTGCCAGCAGCTCGGCGGGCCCTTTGAACACTGAA. Full variable domain (remainder filled in from reference TRBV7-3 and TRBJ1-1): GAGVSQTPSNKVTEKGKYVELRCDPISGHTALYWYRQSLGQGPEFLIYFQGTGAADDSGLPNDRFFAVRPEGSVSTLKIQRTERGDSAVYLCASSSAGPLNTEAFFGQGTRLTVV.